The rows below give T cell receptor beta chains drawn from one sample of a study of T cell responses to AZD1222 COVID-19 vaccine. Here immunoSEQ multiplex PCR was the method, and the copy in TCRdb shows in-frame clones only, minus some. Seen here are roughly 120,000 clones, roughly 91% observed once, and the top ten hold 3.5% to 5%. The source material was peripheral blood, sampled on day 0 of AZD1222 vaccination. The receptors were gathered from an adult in good health. Each CDR3 is given with its conserved first and last residue.

V gene	J gene	CDR3 protein
TRBV5-1	TRBJ1-3	CASSLLVGGPSGNTIYF
TRBV5-4	TRBJ1-2	CASSLEGGYGYTF
TRBV5-1	TRBJ2-7	CASSGGTSGSFYEQYF
TRBV6-5	TRBJ2-2	CASSYTQTGELFF
TRBV5-4	TRBJ2-7	CASSLGAGQNEQYF
TRBV6-5	TRBJ2-7	CASSPRSEQYF
TRBV28	TRBJ1-2	CASSLRLVGGYTF
TRBV29-1	TRBJ2-7	CSVYEGRSSYEQYF
TRBV11-2	TRBJ1-1	CASSPIFSANTEAFF
TRBV27	TRBJ2-1	CASSRTANNEQFF
TRBV20-1	TRBJ2-1	CSASDWEHTEQFF
TRBV28	TRBJ1-2	CASSRGYYGYTF
TRBV4-1	TRBJ1-1	CASSETLVTGYMNTEAFF
TRBV28	TRBJ1-2	CASSLSLTEMYGYTF
TRBV6-5	TRBJ1-1	CASKKERDRTEAFF
TRBV19	TRBJ1-4	CASNEGRDGEKLFF
TRBV3-1/TRBV3-2	TRBJ1-6	CASSQTDRGMSSPLHF
TRBV20-1	TRBJ2-5	CSARDPRTQYF